The T cell receptor beta chain under discussion was sequenced for a study of neurological immune-mediated disorders. This clonotype was seen ten or more times. The cDNA was generated through 5'RACE incorporating 10-nucleotide random UMIs. TCRdb processed the 5' RACE reads anew with MiXCR; each CDR3 protein has one entry. This sample has approximately 130,000 distinct CDR3 sequences; about 3.4% occur once, and the top ten carry roughly 1.3%. Germline V lookup: CDR1 SGHTA, CDR2 FQGNSA. Trimming stripped 5 bases from V and 5 bases from J, with 15 bases between. The length of the CDR3 is 14 residues. V usage is TRBV7-2 and J usage is TRBJ1-1; D remains unclear. The specimen sequenced was PBMCs. The source is a woman aged 30 to 39 with multiple sclerosis. CDR3 nucleotides: TGTGCCAGCAGCCCAAACTACCGTAGGACTGAAGCTTTCTTT. Translation: CASSPNYRRTEAFF.